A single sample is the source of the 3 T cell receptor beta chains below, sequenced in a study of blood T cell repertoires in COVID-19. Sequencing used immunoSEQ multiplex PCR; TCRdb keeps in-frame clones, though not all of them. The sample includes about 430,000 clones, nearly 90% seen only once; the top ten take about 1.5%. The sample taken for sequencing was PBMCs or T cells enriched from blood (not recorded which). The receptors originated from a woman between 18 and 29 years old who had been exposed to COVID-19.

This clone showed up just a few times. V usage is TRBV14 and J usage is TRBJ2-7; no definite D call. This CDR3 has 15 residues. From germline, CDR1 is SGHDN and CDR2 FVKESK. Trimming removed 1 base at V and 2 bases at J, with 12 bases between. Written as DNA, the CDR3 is TGTGCCAGCAGCCAAGGAACGTACTATACCTACGAGCAGTACTTC. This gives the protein CASSQGTYYTYEQYF.

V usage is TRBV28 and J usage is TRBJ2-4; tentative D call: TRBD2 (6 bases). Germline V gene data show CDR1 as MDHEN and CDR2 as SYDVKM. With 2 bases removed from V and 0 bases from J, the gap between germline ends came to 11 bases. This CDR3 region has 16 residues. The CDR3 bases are TGTGCCAGCAGTTTAGGGGGAGGCGGAGCCAAAAACATTCAGTACTTC. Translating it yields CASSLGGGGAKNIQYF.

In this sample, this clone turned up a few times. The DNA of the CDR3 is TGTGCCTGGAGGGAACCGGGACTGAGCTCCTACGAGCAGTACTTC. It yields the protein CAWREPGLSSYEQYF. The rearrangement links TRBV30 to TRBJ2-7; weak D call: TRBD2 (6 bases). This CDR3 comprises 15 residues. The V end lost 3 bases, the J end lost 0 bases, and 15 bases lay between the germline ends. From germline, CDR1 is GTSNPN and CDR2 SVGIG (reference sequence).